This T cell receptor beta chain is drawn from a study of OX40 agonist ivuxolimab in advanced cancers. Worth noting for this clone: What it binds is unknown.

Clones were sequenced by immunoSEQ multiplex PCR, and TCRdb holds only the in-frame ones, with some missing. The sample lists 65,000 to 100,000 clones; roughly 87% were seen once. The study's findings and limits: There was clonal expansion of CD4+ and CD8+ blood T cells by week 6 at 0.1 to 3.0 mg/kg.

This material consisted of CD4+ or CD8+ T cells sorted from blood, taken in a trial of the OX40 agonist ivuxolimab. This clonotype originated in an adult with an advanced solid tumor such as melanoma, head and neck, liver or kidney cancer.

The CDR3 coding sequence is TGTGCCAGCAGCCGGAACCGTGGCGGAAACACCATATATTTT. This codes for CASSRNRGGNTIYF. The chain links TRBV5-5 to TRBJ1-3; D remains ambiguous. With 4 bases removed from V and 4 bases from J, the gap between germline ends came to 12 bases. Per germline, CDR1 SGHKS and CDR2 YYEKEE (reference sequence). This CDR3 comprises 14 residues. The full variable domain, completed using reference TRBV5-5 and TRBJ1-3, is DAGVTQSPTHLIKTRGQQVTLRCSPISGHKSVSWYQQVLGQGPQFIFQYYEKEERGRGNFPDRFSARQFPNYSSELNVNALLLGDSALYLCASSRNRGGNTIYFGEGSWLTVV.